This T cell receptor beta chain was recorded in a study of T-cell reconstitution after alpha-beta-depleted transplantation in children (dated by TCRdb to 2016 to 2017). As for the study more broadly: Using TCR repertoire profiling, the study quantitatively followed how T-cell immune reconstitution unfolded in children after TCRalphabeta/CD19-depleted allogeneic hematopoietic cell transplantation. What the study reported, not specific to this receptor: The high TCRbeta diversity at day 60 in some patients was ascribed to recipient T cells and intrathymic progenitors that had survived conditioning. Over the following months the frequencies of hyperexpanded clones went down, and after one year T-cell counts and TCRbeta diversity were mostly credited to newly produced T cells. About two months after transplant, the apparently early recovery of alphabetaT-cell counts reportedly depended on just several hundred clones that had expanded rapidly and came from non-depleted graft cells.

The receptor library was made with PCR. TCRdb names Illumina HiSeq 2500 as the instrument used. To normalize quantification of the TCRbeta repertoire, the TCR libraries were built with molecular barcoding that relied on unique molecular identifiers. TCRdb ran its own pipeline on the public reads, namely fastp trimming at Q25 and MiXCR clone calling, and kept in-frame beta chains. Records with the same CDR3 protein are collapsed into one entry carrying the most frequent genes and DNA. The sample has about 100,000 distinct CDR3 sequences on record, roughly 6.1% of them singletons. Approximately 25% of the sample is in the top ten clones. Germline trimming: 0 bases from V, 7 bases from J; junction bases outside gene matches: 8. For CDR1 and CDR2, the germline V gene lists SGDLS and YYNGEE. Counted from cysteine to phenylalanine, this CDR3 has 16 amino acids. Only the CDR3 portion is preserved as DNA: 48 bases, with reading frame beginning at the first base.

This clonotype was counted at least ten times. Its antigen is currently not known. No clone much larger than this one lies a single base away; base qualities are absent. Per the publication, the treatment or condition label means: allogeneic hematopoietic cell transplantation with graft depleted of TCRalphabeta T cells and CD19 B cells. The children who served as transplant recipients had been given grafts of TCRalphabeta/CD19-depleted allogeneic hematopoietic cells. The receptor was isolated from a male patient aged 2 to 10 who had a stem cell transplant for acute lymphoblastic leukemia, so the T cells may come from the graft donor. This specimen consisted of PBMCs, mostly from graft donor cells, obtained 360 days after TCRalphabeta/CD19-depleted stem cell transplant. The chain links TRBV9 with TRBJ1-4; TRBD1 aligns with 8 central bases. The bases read TGTGCCAGCAGCGTAGGAGGTGGGACAGGACCTGAAAAACTGTTTTTT. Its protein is CASSVGGGTGPEKLFF.